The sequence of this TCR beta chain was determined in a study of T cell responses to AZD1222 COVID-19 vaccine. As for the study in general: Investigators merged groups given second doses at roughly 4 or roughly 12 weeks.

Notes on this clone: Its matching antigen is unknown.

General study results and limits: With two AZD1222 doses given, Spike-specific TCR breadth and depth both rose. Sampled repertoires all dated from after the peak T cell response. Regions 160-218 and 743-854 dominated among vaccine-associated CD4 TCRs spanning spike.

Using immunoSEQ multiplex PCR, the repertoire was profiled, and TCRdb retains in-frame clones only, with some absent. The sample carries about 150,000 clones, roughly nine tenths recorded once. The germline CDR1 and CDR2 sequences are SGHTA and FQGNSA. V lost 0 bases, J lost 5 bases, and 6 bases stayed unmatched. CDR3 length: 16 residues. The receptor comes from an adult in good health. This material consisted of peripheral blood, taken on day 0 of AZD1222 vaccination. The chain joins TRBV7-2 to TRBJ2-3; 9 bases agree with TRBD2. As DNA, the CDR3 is TGTGCCAGCAGCTTAGCGGGCGGGGGGGCAGGAGATACGCAGTATTTT. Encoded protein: CASSLAGGGAGDTQYF. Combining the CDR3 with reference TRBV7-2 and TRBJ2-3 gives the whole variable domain GAGVSQSPSNKVTEKGKDVELRCDPISGHTALYWYRQSLGQGLEFLIYFQGNSAPDKSGLPSDRFSAERTGGSVSTLTIQRTQQEDSAVYLCASSLAGGGAGDTQYFGPGTRLTVL.